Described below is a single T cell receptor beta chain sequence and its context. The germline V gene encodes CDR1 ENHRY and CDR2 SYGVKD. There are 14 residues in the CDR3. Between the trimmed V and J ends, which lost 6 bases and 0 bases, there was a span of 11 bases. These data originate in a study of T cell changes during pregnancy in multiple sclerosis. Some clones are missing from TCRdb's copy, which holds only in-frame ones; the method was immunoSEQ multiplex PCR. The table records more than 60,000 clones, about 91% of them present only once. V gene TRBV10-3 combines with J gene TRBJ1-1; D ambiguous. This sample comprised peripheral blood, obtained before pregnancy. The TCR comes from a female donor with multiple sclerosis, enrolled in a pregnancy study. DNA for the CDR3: TGTGCCATCAGGGAGACATCCGTGAACACTGAAGCTTTCTTT. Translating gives CAIRETSVNTEAFF.